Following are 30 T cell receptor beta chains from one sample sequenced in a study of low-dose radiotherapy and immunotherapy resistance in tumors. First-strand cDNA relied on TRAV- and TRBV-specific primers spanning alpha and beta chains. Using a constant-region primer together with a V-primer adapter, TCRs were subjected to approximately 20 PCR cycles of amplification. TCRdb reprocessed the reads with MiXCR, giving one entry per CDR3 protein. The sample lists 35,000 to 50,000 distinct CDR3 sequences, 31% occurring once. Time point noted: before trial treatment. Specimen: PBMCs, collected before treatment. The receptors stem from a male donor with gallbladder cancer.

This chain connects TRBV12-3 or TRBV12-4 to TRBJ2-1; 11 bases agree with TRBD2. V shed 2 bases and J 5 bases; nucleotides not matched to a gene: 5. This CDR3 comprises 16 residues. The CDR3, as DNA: TGTGCCAGCAGTTTATTAGCGGGAGGGACCGACAATGAGCAGTTCTTC. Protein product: CASSLLAGGTDNEQFF.

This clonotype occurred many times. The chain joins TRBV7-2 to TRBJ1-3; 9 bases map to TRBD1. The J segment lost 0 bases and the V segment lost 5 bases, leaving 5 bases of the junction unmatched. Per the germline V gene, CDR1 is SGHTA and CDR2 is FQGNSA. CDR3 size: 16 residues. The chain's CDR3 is CASSLGQGNSGNTIYF. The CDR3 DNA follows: TGTGCCAGCAGCCTAGGACAGGGGAACTCTGGAAACACCATATATTTT.

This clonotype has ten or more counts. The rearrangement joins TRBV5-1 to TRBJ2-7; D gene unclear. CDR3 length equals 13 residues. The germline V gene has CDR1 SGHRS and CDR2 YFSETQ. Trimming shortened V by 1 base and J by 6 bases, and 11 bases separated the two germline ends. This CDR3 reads CASSLPSATEQYF. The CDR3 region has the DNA TGCGCCAGCAGCTTGCCCAGCGCTACCGAGCAGTACTTC.

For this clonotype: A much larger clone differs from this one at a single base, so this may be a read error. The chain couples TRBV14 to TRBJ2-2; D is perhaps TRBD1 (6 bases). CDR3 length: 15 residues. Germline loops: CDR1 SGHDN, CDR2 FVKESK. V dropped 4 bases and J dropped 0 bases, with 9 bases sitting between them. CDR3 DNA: TGTGCCAGCAGCCCCCGGACAGCGAACACCGGGGAGCTGTTTTTT. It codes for CASSPRTANTGELFF.

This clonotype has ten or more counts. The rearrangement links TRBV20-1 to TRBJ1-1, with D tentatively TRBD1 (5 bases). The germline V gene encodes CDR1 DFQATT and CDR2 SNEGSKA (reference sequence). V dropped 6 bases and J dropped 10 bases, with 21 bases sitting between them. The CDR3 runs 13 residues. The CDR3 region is CSAATAAVQGAFF. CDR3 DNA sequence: TGCAGTGCGGCGACGGCCGCGGTCCAGGGAGCTTTCTTT.

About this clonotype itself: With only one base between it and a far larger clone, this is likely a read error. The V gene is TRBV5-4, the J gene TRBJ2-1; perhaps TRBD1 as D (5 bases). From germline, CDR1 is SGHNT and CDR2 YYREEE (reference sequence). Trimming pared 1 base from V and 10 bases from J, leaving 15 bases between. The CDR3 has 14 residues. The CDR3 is CASSLHKGADEQFF. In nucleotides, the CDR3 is TGTGCCAGCAGCTTGCATAAAGGGGCGGACGAGCAGTTCTTC. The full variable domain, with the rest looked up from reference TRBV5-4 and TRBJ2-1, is ETGVTQSPTHLIKTRGQQVTLRCSSQSGHNTVSWYQQALGQGPQFIFQYYREEENGRGNFPPRFSGLQFPNYSSELNVNALELDDSALYLCASSLHKGADEQFFGPGTRLTVL.

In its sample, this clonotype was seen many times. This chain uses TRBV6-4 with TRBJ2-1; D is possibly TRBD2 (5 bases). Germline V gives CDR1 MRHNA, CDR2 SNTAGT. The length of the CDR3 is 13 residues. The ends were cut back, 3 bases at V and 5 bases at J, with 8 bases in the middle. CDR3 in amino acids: CASSDRENNEQFF. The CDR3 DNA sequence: TGTGCCAGCAGTGATAGGGAGAACAATGAGCAGTTCTTC.

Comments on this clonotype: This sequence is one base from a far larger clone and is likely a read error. The CDR3 is CAISWTSSCNEQFF. In DNA, the CDR3 is TGTGCCATCAGTTGGACTAGCAGTTGCAATGAGCAGTTCTTC. The chain has TRBV6-1 and TRBJ2-1; 8 bases map to TRBD2. The V gene's germline CDR1 is MNHNS and CDR2 SASEGT. The CDR3 runs to 14 residues.

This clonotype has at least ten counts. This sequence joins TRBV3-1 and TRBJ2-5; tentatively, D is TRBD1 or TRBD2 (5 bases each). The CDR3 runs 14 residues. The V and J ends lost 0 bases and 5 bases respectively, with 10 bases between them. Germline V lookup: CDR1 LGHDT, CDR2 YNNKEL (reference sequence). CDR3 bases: TGTGCCAGCAGCCAAGATAGGGGACGGGAGACCCAGTACTTC. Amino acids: CASSQDRGRETQYF.

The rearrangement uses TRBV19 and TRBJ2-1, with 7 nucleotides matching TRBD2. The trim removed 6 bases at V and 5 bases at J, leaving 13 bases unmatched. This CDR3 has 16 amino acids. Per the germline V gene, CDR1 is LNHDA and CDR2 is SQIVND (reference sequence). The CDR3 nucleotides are TGTGCCAGTAGGAAAGGGCTAGCGGTTTCCCACAATGAGCAGTTCTTC. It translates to CASRKGLAVSHNEQFF.

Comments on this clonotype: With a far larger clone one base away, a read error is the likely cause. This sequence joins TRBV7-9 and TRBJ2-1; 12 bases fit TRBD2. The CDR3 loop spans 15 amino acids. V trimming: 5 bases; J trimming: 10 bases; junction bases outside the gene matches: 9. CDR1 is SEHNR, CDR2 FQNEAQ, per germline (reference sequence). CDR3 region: CASSTGLAGSYEQFF. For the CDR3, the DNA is TGTGCCAGCAGCACGGGACTAGCGGGCTCCTACGAGCAGTTCTTC.

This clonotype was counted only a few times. This chain's CDR3 is CASSQTGVNQPQHF. The CDR3 nucleotides are TGTGCCAGCAGTCAGACAGGTGTCAATCAGCCCCAGCATTTT. The rearrangement joins TRBV25-1 to TRBJ1-5, with D maybe TRBD1 (6 bases). V was shortened by 5 bases and J by 3 bases, with 11 bases between the two germline ends. In germline, CDR1 is MGHDK, CDR2 SYGVNS. This CDR3 spans 14 amino acids.

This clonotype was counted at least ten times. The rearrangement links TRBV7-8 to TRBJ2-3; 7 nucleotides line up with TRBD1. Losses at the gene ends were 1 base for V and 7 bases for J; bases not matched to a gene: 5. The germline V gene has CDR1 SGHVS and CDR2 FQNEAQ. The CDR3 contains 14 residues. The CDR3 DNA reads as TGTGCCAGCAGCTTAGTGACAGGGAGAAATACGCAGTATTTT. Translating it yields CASSLVTGRNTQYF.

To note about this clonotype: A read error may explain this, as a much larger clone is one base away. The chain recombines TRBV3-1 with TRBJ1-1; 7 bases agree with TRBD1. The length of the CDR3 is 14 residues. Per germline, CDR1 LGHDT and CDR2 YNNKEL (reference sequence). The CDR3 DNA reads TGTGCCAGCAGCCACCGGGCCGCCCAGGGGGAAGCTATCTTT. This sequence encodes CASSHRAAQGEAIF.

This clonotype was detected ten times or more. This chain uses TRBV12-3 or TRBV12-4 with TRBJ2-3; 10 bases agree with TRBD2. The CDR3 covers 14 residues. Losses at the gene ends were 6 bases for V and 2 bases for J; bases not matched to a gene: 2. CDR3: CASRLAGVTDTQYF. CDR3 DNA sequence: TGTGCCAGCAGGCTAGCGGGGGTCACAGATACGCAGTATTTT.

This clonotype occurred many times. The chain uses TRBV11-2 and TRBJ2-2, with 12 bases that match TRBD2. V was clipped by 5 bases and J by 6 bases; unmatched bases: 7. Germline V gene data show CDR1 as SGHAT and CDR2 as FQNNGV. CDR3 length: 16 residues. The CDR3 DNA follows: TGTGCCAGCAGCCGCCCTAGCGGGGGGGCCCCCGGGGAGCTGTTTTTT. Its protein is CASSRPSGGAPGELFF.

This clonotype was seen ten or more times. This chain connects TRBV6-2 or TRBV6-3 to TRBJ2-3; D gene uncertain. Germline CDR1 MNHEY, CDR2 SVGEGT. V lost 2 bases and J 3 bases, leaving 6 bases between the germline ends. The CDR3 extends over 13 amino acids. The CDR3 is CASSYLRTDTQYF. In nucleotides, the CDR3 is TGTGCCAGCAGTTACCTACGAACAGATACGCAGTATTTT.

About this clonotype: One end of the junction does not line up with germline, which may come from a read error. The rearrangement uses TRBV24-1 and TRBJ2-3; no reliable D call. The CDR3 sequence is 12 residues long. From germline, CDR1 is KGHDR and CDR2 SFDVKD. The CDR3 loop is CATNDPSRKQYF. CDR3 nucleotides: TGTGCCACCAATGATCCCAGCCGGAAGCAGTATTTT.

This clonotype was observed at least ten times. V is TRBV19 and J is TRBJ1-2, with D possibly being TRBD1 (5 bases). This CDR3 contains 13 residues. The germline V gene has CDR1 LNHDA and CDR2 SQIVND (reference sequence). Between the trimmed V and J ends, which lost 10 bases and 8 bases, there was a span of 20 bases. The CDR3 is CATRSAGTVGYTF. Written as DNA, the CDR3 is TGTGCCACTCGGTCGGCAGGGACGGTGGGCTACACCTTC. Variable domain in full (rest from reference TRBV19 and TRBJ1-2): DGGITQSPKYLFRKEGQNVTLSCEQNLNHDAMYWYRQDPGQGLRLIYYSQIVNDFQKGDIAEGYSVSREKKESFPLTVTSAQKNPTAFYLCATRSAGTVGYTFGSGTRLTVV.

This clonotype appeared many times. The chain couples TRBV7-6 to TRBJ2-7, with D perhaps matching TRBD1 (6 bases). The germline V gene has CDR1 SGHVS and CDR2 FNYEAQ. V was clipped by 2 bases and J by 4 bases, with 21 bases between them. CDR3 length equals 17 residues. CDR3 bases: TGTGCCAGCAGCTTAATTCCCGCCACAGGGTGGAGGTACGAGCAGTACTTC. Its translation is CASSLIPATGWRYEQYF. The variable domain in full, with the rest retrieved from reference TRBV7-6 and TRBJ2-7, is GAGVSQSPRYKVTKRGQDVALRCDPISGHVSLYWYRQALGQGPEFLTYFNYEAQQDKSGLPNDRFSAERPEGSISTLTIQRTEQRDSAMYRCASSLIPATGWRYEQYFGPGTRLTVT.

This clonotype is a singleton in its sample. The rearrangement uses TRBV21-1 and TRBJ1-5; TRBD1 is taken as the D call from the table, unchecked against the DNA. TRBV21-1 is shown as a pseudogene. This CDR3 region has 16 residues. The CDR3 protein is CASIQRGGEAGQPQHF. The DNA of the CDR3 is TGTGCCAGTATTCAAAGAGGGGGGGAGGCTGGTCAGCCCCAGCATTTT.

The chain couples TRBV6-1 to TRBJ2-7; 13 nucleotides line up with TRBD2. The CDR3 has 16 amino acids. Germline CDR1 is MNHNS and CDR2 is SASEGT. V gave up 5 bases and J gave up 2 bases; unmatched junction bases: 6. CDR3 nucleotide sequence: TGTGCCAGCAGTTCTCCCGGGACTAGCGGGACCTACGAGCAGTACTTC. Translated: CASSSPGTSGTYEQYF.

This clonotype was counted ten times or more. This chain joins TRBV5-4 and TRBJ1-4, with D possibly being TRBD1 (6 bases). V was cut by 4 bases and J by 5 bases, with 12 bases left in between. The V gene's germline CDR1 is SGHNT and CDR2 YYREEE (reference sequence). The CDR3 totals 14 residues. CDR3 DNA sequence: TGTGCCAGCAGCCCTCGGGGGGCCAATGAAAAACTGTTTTTT. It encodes CASSPRGANEKLFF.

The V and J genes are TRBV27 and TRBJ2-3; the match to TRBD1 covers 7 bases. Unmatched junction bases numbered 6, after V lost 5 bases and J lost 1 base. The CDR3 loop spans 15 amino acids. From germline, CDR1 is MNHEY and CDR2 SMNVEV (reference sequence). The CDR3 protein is CASSRTGAGTDTQYF. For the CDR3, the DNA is TGTGCCAGCAGTCGAACAGGGGCAGGCACAGATACGCAGTATTTT.

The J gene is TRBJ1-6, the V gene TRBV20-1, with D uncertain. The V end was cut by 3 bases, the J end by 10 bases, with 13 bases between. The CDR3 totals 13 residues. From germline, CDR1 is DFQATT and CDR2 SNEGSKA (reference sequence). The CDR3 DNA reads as TGCAGTGCTAGGCCTGATCCGAGCTCACCCCTCCACTTT. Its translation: CSARPDPSSPLHF.

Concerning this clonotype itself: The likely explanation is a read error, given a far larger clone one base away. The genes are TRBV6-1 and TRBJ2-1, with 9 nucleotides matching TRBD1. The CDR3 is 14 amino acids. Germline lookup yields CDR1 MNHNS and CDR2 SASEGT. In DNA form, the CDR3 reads TGTGCCGCCGCCGGGACAGGGTTAAACAATGAGCGGTTCTTC. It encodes CAAAGTGLNNERFF.

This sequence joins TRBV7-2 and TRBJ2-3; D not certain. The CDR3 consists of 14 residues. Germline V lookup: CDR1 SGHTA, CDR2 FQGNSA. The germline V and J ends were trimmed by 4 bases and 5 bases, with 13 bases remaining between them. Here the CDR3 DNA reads TGTGCCAGCAGCTCCACGGATTATAAAGATACGCAGTATTTT. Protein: CASSSTDYKDTQYF. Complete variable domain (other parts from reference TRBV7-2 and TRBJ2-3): GAGVSQSPSNKVTEKGKDVELRCDPISGHTALYWYRQSLGQGLEFLIYFQGNSAPDKSGLPSDRFSAERTGGSVSTLTIQRTQQEDSAVYLCASSSTDYKDTQYFGPGTRLTVL.

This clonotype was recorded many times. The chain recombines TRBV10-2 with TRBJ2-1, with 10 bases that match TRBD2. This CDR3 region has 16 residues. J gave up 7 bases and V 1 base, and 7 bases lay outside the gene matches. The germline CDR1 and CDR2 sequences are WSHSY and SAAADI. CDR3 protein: CASSEWSSGRGNEQFF. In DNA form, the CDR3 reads TGCGCCAGCAGTGAGTGGTCTAGCGGGAGAGGGAATGAGCAGTTCTTC.

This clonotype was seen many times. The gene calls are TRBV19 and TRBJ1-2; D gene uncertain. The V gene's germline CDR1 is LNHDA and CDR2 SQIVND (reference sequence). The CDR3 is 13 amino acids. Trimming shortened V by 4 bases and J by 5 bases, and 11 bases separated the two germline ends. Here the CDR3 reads CASSTSGVYGYTF. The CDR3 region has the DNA TGTGCCAGTAGTACGTCGGGTGTATATGGCTACACCTTC. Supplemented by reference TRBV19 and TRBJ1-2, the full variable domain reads DGGITQSPKYLFRKEGQNVTLSCEQNLNHDAMYWYRQDPGQGLRLIYYSQIVNDFQKGDIAEGYSVSREKKESFPLTVTSAQKNPTAFYLCASSTSGVYGYTFGSGTRLTVV.

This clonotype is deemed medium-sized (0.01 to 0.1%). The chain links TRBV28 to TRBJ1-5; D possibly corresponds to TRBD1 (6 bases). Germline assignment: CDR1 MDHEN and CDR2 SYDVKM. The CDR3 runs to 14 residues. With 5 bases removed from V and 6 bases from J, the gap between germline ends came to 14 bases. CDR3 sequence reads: CASSPSGGGQPQHF. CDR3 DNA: TGTGCCAGCAGTCCCTCTGGAGGGGGTCAGCCCCAGCATTTT.